The table lists the clone carrying this T cell receptor (beta chain) with many counts. The data were taken from a study of T cells in Graves' hyperthyroidism and ophthalmopathy. RNA transcripts were the template for amplifying TCR beta CDR3 regions. The HTBI primer set was used in a first-round RT-PCR of the TCR CDR3. MiXCR was run by TCRdb on the multiplex PCR reads, yielding one entry per CDR3 protein. Here the sample spans around 520,000 distinct CDR3 sequences, approximately 15% being singletons. The CDR3 sequence is 14 residues long. Germline V gene lookup returns CDR1 SGHVS and CDR2 FQNEAQ. Trimming stripped 4 bases from V and 5 bases from J, with 14 bases between. Those with hyperthyroidism were 18 to 65 years old, newly diagnosed, and ill for under 2 months.

The receptor was isolated from a woman between 18 and 29 years old with Graves' hyperthyroidism. This sequence joins TRBV7-8 and TRBJ1-1; maybe TRBD1 (6 bases). The sequencing input was blood. The CDR3, as DNA: TGTGCCAGCAGCTCACATACAGGGTATACTGAAGCTTTCTTT. It is translated as CASSSHTGYTEAFF. Full variable domain (missing parts from reference TRBV7-8 and TRBJ1-1): GAGVSQSPRYKVAKRGQDVALRCDPISGHVSLFWYQQALGQGPEFLTYFQNEAQLDKSGLPSDRFFAERPEGSVSTLKIQRTQQEDSAVYLCASSSHTGYTEAFFGQGTRLTVV.